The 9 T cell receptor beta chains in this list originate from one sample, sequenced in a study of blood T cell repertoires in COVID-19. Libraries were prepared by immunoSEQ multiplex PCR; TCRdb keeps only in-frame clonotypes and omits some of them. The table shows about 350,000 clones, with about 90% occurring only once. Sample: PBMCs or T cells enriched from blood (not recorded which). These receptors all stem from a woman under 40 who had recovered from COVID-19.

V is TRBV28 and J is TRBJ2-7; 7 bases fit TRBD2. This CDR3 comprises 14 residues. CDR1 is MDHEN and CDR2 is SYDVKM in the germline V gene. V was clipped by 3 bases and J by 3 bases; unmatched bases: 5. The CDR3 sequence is CASSLVGGNYEQYF. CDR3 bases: TGTGCCAGCAGTTTGGTCGGGGGGAACTACGAGCAGTACTTC.

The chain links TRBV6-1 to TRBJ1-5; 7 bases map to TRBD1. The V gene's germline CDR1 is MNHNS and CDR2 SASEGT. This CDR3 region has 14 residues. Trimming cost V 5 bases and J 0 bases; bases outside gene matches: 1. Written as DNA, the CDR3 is TGTGCCAGCAGTAACAGGGGTAGCAATCAGCCCCAGCATTTT. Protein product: CASSNRGSNQPQHF.

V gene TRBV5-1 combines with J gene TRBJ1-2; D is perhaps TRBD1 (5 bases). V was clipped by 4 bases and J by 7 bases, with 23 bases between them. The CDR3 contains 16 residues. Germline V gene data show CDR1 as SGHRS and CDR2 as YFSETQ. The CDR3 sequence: CASSPGDQTFGSGYTF. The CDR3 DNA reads TGCGCCAGCAGCCCGGGGGACCAAACGTTTGGTAGTGGCTACACCTTC.

The CDR3 sequence: CASSQQINYGYTF. In nucleotides, the CDR3 is TGTGCCAGCAGCCAACAGATAAACTATGGCTACACCTTC. V usage is TRBV14 and J usage is TRBJ1-2; D remains unclear. Trimming removed 2 bases at V and 2 bases at J, with 6 bases between. The CDR3 is 13 residues long. Per the germline V gene, CDR1 is SGHDN and CDR2 is FVKESK.

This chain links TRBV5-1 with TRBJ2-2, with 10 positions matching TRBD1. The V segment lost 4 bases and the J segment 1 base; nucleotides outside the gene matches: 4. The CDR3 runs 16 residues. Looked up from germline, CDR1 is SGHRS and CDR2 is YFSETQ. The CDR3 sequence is CASSPRTGGNTGELFF. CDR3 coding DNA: TGCGCCAGCAGCCCCCGGACAGGGGGGAACACCGGGGAGCTGTTTTTT.

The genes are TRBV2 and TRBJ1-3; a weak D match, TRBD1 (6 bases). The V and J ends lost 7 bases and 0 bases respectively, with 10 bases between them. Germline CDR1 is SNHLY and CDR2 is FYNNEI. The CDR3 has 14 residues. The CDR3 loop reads CASTTGSSGNTIYF. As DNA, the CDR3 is TGTGCCAGCACGACAGGCAGCTCTGGAAACACCATATATTTT.

The CDR3 DNA follows: TGTGCCAGCAGCCGTACTAGCACAGATACGCAGTATTTT. Translation gives CASSRTSTDTQYF. V and J are TRBV16 and TRBJ2-3, with D hard to call. Trimming took 4 bases from V and 0 from J, leaving 5 bases between them. CDR1 and CDR2 (germline): KGHSY, FQNENV. This CDR3 is built from 13 residues.

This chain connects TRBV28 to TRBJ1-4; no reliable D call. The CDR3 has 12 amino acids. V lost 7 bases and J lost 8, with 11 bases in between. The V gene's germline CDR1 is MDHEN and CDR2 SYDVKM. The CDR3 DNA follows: TGTGCCAGCAACTTGAGTCAAGAAAAACTGTTTTTT. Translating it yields CASNLSQEKLFF.

This CDR3 is CASSKVRRTVYNEQFF. DNA for the CDR3: TGTGCCAGCAGCAAAGTGAGAAGGACAGTGTACAATGAGCAGTTCTTC. The V gene is TRBV21-1, the J gene TRBJ2-1; the table assigns TRBD1, which was not confirmed against the DNA. TRBV21-1 is a pseudogene segment. CDR3 size: 16 residues.